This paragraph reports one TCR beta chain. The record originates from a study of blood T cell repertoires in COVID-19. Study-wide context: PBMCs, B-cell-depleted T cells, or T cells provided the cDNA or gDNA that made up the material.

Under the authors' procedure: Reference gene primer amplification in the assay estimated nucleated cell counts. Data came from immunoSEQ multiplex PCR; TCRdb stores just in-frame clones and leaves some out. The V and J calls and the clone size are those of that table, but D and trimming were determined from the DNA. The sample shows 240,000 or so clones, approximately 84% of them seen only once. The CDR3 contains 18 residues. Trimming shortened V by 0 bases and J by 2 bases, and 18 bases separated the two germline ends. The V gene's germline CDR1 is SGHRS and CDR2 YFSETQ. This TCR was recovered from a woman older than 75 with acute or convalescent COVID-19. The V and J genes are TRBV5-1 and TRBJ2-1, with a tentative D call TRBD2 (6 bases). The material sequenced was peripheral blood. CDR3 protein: CASSLGRGTPQPYNEQFF. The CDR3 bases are TGCGCCAGCAGCTTGGGACGGGGGACTCCTCAGCCCTACAATGAGCAGTTCTTC. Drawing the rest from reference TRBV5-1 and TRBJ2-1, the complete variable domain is KAGVTQTPRYLIKTRGQQVTLSCSPISGHRSVSWYQQTPGQGLQFLFEYFSETQRNKGNFPGRFSGRQFSNSRSEMNVSTLELGDSALYLCASSLGRGTPQPYNEQFFGPGTRLTVL.